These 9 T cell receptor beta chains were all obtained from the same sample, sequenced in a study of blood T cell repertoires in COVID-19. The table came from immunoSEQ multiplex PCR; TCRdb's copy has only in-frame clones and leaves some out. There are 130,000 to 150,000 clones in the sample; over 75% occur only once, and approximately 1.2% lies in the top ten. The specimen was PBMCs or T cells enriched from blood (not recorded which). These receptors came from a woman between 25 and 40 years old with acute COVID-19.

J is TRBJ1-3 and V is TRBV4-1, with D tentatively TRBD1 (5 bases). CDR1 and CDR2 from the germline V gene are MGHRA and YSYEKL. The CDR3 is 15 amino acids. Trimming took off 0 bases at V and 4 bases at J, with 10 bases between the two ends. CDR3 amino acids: CASSQETVPGNTIYF. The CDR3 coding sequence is TGCGCCAGCAGCCAAGAGACAGTACCGGGAAACACCATATATTTT.

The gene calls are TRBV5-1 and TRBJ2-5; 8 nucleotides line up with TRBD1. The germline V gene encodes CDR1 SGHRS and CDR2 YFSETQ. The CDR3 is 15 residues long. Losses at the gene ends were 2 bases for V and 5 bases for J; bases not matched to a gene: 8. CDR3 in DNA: TGCGCCAGCAGCTTACAGGGGGGAAATGGGGAGACCCAGTACTTC. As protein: CASSLQGGNGETQYF.

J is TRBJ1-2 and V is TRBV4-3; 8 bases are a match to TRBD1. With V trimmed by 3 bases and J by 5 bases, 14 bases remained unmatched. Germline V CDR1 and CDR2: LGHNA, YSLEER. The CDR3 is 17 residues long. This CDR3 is CASSQQTGAYADYGYTF. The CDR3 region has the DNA TGCGCCAGCAGCCAGCAGACAGGGGCCTACGCTGATTATGGCTACACCTTC.

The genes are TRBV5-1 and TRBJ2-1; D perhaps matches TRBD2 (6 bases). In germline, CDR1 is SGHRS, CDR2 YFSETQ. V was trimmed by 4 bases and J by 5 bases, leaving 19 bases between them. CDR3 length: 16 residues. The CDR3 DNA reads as TGCGCCAGCAGCCGTCTGGAGGGCTTCGGTAACAATGAGCAGTTCTTC. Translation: CASSRLEGFGNNEQFF. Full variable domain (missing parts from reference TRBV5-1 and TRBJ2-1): KAGVTQTPRYLIKTRGQQVTLSCSPISGHRSVSWYQQTPGQGLQFLFEYFSETQRNKGNFPGRFSGRQFSNSRSEMNVSTLELGDSALYLCASSRLEGFGNNEQFFGPGTRLTVL.

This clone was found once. In DNA form, the CDR3 reads TGTGCCAGCCGACCCAATCGACAGGAAAAACTGTTTTTT. Its translation is CASRPNRQEKLFF. The chain links TRBV2 to TRBJ1-4; TRBD1 might be the D (5 bases). Germline CDR1 reads SNHLY; CDR2 reads FYNNEI. V dropped 8 bases and J dropped 8 bases, with 15 bases sitting between them. This CDR3 region has 13 residues. Looking up the rest from reference TRBV2 and TRBJ1-4 gives the full variable domain: EPEVTQTPSHQVTQMGQEVILRCVPISNHLYFYWYRQILGQKVEFLVSFYNNEISEKSEIFDDQFSVERPDGSNFTLKIRSTKLEDSAMYFCASRPNRQEKLFFGSGTQLSVL.

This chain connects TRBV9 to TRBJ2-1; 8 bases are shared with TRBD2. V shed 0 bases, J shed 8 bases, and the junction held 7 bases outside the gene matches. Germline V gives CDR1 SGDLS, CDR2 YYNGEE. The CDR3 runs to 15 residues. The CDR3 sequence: CASSVDSGSRDEQFF. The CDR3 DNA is TGTGCCAGCAGCGTAGACAGCGGGAGTCGAGATGAGCAGTTCTTC. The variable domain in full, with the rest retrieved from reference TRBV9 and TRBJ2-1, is DSGVTQTPKHLITATGQRVTLRCSPRSGDLSVYWYQQSLDQGLQFLIQYYNGEERAKGNILERFSAQQFPDLHSELNLSSLELGDSALYFCASSVDSGSRDEQFFGPGTRLTVL.

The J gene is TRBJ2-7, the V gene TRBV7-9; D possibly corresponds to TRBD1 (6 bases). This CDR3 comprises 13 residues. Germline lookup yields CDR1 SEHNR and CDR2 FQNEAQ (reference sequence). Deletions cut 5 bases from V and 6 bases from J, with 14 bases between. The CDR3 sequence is CASSPGPGVEQYF. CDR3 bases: TGTGCCAGCAGCCCTGGTCCAGGGGTCGAGCAGTACTTC.

The CDR3 region has the DNA TGTGCCAGCAGTGGGACTAGCCTAGGGTATGAGCAGTTCTTC. Protein: CASSGTSLGYEQFF. This rearrangement joins TRBV11-2 to TRBJ2-1; 9 positions match TRBD2. This CDR3 has 14 amino acids. V shed 6 bases and J 8 bases; nucleotides not matched to a gene: 8. Germline V gene lookup returns CDR1 SGHAT and CDR2 FQNNGV.

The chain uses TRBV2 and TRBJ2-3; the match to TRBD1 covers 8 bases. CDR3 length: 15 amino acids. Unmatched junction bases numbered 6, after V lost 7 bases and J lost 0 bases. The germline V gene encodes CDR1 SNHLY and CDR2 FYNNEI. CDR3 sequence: CASTGQGASTDTQYF. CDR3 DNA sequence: TGTGCCAGCACGGGGCAGGGGGCGAGCACAGATACGCAGTATTTT.